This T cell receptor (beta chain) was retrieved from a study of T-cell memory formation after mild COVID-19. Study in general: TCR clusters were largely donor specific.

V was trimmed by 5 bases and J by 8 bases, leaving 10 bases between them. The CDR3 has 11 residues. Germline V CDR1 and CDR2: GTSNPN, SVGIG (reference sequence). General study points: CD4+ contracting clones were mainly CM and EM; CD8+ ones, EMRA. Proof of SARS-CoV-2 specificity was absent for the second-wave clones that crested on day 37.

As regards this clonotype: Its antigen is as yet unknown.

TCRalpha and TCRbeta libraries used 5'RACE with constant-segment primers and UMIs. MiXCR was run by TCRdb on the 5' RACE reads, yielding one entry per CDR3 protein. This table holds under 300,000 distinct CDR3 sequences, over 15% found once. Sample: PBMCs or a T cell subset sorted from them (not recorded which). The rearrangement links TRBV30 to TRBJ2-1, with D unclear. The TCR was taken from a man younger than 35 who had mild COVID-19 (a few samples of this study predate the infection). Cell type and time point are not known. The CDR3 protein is CAWAGIDEQFF. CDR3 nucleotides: TGTGCCTGGGCAGGAATCGATGAGCAGTTCTTC.